What follows is one T cell receptor beta chain and its context. Other nucleotide sequences in the sample specify the same CDR3. The sample comes from a study of blood T cell repertoires in COVID-19. Study-level information: Two negative PCRs, clearance, or symptom resolution had been documented for recovered Cohort 3 donors. Donors in the United States, Italy and Spain gave samples during acute or convalescent COVID-19.

Grouping used clinical history reported by participants in a survey and questionnaire. Sequencing used immunoSEQ multiplex PCR; TCRdb keeps in-frame clones, though not all of them. The sample lists hundreds of thousands of clones, roughly nine tenths occurring once. Germline CDR1 SGHRS, CDR2 YFSETQ. This CDR3 is 15 amino acids long. V was clipped by 0 bases and J by 0 bases, with 9 bases between them. What was sequenced was PBMCs or T cells enriched from blood (not recorded which). This TCR derives from a woman between 50 and 59 years old in a cohort exposed to, infected with or recovered from COVID-19 (not recorded which). The V gene is TRBV5-1, the J gene TRBJ1-1; D ambiguous. In DNA form, the CDR3 reads TGCGCCAGCAGCTTGGGAGGATCCGTGAACACTGAAGCTTTCTTT. Translated: CASSLGGSVNTEAFF.